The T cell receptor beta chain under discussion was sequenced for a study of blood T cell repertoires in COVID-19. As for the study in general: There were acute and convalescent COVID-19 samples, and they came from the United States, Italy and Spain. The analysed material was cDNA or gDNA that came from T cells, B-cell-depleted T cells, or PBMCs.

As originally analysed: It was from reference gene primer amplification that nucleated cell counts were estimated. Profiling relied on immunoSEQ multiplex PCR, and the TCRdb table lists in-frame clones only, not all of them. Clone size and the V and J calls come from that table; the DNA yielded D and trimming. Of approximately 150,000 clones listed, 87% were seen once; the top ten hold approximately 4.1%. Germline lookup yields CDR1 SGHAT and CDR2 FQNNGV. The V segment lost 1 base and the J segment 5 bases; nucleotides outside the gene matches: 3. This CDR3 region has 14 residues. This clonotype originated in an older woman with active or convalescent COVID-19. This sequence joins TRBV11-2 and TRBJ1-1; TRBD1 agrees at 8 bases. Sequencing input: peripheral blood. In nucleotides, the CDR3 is TGTGCCAGCAGCTTAGTATACAGGGGGACTGAAGCTTTCTTT. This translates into CASSLVYRGTEAFF.